This TCR beta chain originates from a study of early T cells in non-severe SARS-CoV-2 infection. On the study more broadly: Unpaired chains resulted from sequencing bulk RNA of unsorted whole blood.

This clonotype was seen a few times. The antigen remains unidentified. Molecules of cDNA were individually given unique molecular identifiers that were attached to them. TCRdb itself ran the 5' RACE reads through MiXCR, one entry per CDR3 protein. Found here are fewer than 100,000 distinct CDR3 sequences, 5.5% to 7.5% of them singletons; the top ten hold 7.8%. Study results and limitations: Missing private and CD4 specificities, VDJdb matching favored anti-spike CD8 responses.

The CDR3 sequence is 16 residues long. Trimming cost V 1 base and J 4 bases; bases outside gene matches: 7. The germline gives CDR1 LGHDT, CDR2 YNNKEL (reference sequence). J is TRBJ1-3 and V is TRBV3-1, with TRBD1 matching 7 bases. The TCR was taken from an adult who was a healthcare worker with PCR-confirmed SARS-CoV-2 infection or an uninfected control (not recorded which). Sequenced sample: whole blood. The CDR3 loop is CASSQGLQGPGNTIYF. For the CDR3, the DNA is TGTGCCAGCAGCCAAGGGCTACAGGGGCCCGGAAACACCATATATTTT.